The 3 T cell receptor beta chains reported below all come from one sample, sequenced in a study of T cells in Graves' hyperthyroidism and ophthalmopathy. Amplified TCR beta CDR3 regions derived from RNA transcripts. When the TCR CDR3 underwent first-round RT-PCR, the HTBI primer set was used. One entry per CDR3 protein results from TCRdb running MiXCR on the multiplex PCR reads. The sample includes under 350,000 distinct CDR3 sequences, about 20% seen only once; the top ten take about half. Specimen: blood. These receptors originate from a woman in her forties or fifties with Graves' hyperthyroidism.

This clonotype showed up many times. The chain has TRBV5-6 and TRBJ2-7, with D possibly matching TRBD2 (5 bases). Between the trimmed V and J ends, which lost 2 bases and 5 bases, there was a span of 14 bases. Germline-derived CDR1 and CDR2 are SGHDT and YYEEEE. The CDR3 totals 14 residues. The CDR3 is CASSFSAIGNEQYF. CDR3 bases: TGTGCCAGCAGCTTTAGCGCCATCGGAAACGAGCAGTACTTC. Drawing the rest from reference TRBV5-6 and TRBJ2-7, the complete variable domain is DAGVTQSPTHLIKTRGQQVTLRCSPKSGHDTVSWYQQALGQGPQFIFQYYEEEERQRGNFPDRFSGHQFPNYSSELNVNALLLGDSALYLCASSFSAIGNEQYFGPGTRLTVT.

This clonotype was recorded many times. The gene calls are TRBV7-2 and TRBJ2-3, with D unresolved. Trimming took 1 base from V and 3 from J, leaving 14 bases between them. CDR1 is SGHTA and CDR2 is FQGNSA in the germline V gene. This CDR3 is built from 16 residues. The CDR3 sequence is CASSLDFNGPTDTQYF. In DNA, the CDR3 is TGTGCCAGCAGCTTAGACTTTAACGGGCCTACAGATACGCAGTATTTT.

This clonotype was seen more than once but under ten times. V gene TRBV6-1 combines with J gene TRBJ2-4; the match to TRBD2 covers 8 bases. Trimming took 4 bases from V and 4 from J; bases not matched to a gene: 9. The CDR3 totals 16 residues. Germline CDR1 MNHNS, CDR2 SASEGT. The chain's CDR3 is CASSAYGGGSKNIQYF. The CDR3 DNA sequence: TGTGCCAGCAGTGCCTACGGGGGGGGCTCGAAAAACATTCAGTACTTC.